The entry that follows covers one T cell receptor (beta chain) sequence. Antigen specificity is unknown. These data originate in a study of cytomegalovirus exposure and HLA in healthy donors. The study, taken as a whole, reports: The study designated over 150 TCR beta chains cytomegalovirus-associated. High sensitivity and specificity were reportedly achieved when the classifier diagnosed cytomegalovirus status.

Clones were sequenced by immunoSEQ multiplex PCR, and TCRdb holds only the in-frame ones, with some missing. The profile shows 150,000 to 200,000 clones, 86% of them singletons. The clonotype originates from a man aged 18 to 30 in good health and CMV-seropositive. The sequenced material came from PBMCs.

The CDR3 coding sequence is TGCGCCAGCAGCTTGACCGGGACAGGTGGTTTCCCCCGACACACAGATACGCAGTATTTT. Translating gives CASSLTGTGGFPRHTDTQYF. This rearrangement joins TRBV5-1 to TRBJ2-3; 8 bases align to TRBD1. The CDR3 has 20 residues. V lost 1 base, J lost 2 bases, and 18 bases stayed unmatched. The germline CDR1 and CDR2 sequences are SGHRS and YFSETQ.